This paragraph covers one T cell receptor beta chain sequence. This entry is derived from a study of blood T cell repertoires in COVID-19. About the research overall: Specimens from acute and convalescent COVID-19 originated in the United States, Italy and Spain. PBMCs, B-cell-depleted T cells, or T cells were the source of the cDNA or gDNA that made up the material.

Authors' data handling: Estimation of nucleated cell counts was performed using reference gene primer amplification. The assay was immunoSEQ multiplex PCR, and TCRdb's table has in-frame clones only and misses some. D and trimming were read from the DNA, whereas the V and J calls and clone size are those reported in that table. In the table there are fewer than 200,000 clones, around 90% of which are singletons. The TCR was taken from a man between 60 and 75 years old with acute or convalescent COVID-19. The sequencing sample was made of peripheral blood.

Here the CDR3 reads CSASSGLAGGIQETQYF. Here the CDR3 DNA reads TGCAGTGCTAGTTCAGGGCTAGCGGGGGGGATACAAGAGACCCAGTACTTC. The V call is TRBV20-1, the J call TRBJ2-5; 12 bases line up with TRBD2. The CDR3 consists of 17 residues. Trimming took 3 bases from V and 2 from J; bases not matched to a gene: 10. In germline, CDR1 is DFQATT, CDR2 SNEGSKA (reference sequence).